These T cell receptor beta chains were read from a single sample in a study of T cells in Graves' hyperthyroidism and ophthalmopathy. A single record per CDR3 protein comes from TCRdb applying MiXCR to the multiplex PCR reads. The data show hundreds of thousands of distinct CDR3 sequences, about 15% seen once. The sample comprised blood. These receptors were obtained from a woman aged 40 to 50 with Graves' ophthalmopathy. Each CDR3 is given with its conserved first and last residue. The D gene is left open where the match is weak. Clone size is not always given. Where it is, it says once, few, many or a class for expanded clones.

J gene: TRBJ2-5
V gene: TRBV28
D gene: NA
clone size: many
CDR3 DNA: TGTGCCAGCAGTTTAGCGGAAACCGAGACCCAGTACTTC
CDR3 protein: CASSLAETETQYF

J gene: TRBJ1-1
V gene: TRBV28
D gene: NA
clone size: NA
CDR3 DNA: TGTGCCAGCAGTTTCCAGCGGGACAACTTGAACACTGAAGCTTTCTTT
CDR3 protein: CASSFQRDNLNTEAFF

J gene: TRBJ1-1
V gene: TRBV19
D gene: NA
clone size: many
CDR3 DNA: TGTGCCAGTAGCACTTTAGGGAACACTGAAGCTTTCTTT
CDR3 protein: CASSTLGNTEAFF

J gene: TRBJ2-5
V gene: TRBV12-3/TRBV12-4
D gene: TRBD2
clone size: many
CDR3 DNA: TGTGCCAGCAGTTTTTTTGCGGGAGACCTCCAAGAGACCCAGTACTTC
CDR3 protein: CASSFFAGDLQETQYF

J gene: TRBJ1-1
V gene: TRBV28
D gene: NA
clone size: many
CDR3 DNA: TGTGCCAGTACAATTCCGGGGACTGAAGCTTTCTTT
CDR3 protein: CASTIPGTEAFF

J gene: TRBJ1-1
V gene: TRBV6-4
D gene: TRBD1
clone size: many
CDR3 DNA: TGTGCCAGCAAAATGGGACAGGAAGCTTTCTTT
CDR3 protein: CASKMGQEAFF

J gene: TRBJ2-7
V gene: TRBV6-2/TRBV6-3
D gene: NA
clone size: many
CDR3 DNA: TGTGCCAGCAGTTTCGCGTCCTTCAGGAACGAGCAGTACTTC
CDR3 protein: CASSFASFRNEQYF

J gene: TRBJ2-7
V gene: TRBV3-1
D gene: NA
clone size: NA
CDR3 DNA: TGTGCCAGCAGCCTCGGGGGATTAGACTACGAGCAGTACTTC
CDR3 protein: CASSLGGLDYEQYF

J gene: TRBJ1-3
V gene: TRBV12-3/TRBV12-4
D gene: NA
clone size: many
CDR3 DNA: TGTGCCAGCGGTATAGGGGCGGCGAACACCATATATTTT
CDR3 protein: CASGIGAANTIYF

J gene: TRBJ2-7
V gene: TRBV7-3
D gene: NA
clone size: many
CDR3 DNA: TGTGCCAGCAGCTTAGAGAGGGTGGGCTCTAGCTCCTACGAGCAGTACTTC
CDR3 protein: CASSLERVGSSSYEQYF

J gene: TRBJ2-5
V gene: TRBV11-2
D gene: TRBD2
clone size: many
CDR3 DNA: TGTGCCAGCAGTTTAGAGCGGGGAACCCAGTACTTC
CDR3 protein: CASSLERGTQYF

J gene: TRBJ1-2
V gene: TRBV20-1
D gene: NA
clone size: many
CDR3 DNA: TGCAGTGCTAGTTATAGTTCGGGTAACTATGGCTACACCTTC
CDR3 protein: CSASYSSGNYGYTF

J gene: TRBJ2-5
V gene: TRBV7-9
D gene: NA
clone size: NA
CDR3 DNA: TGTGCCAGCAGCCGATCGTCGGGACTGGGGGAGACCCAGTACTTC
CDR3 protein: CASSRSSGLGETQYF

J gene: TRBJ2-7
V gene: TRBV20-1
D gene: TRBD1
clone size: many
CDR3 DNA: TGCAGTGCTAGAGATACCGGACAGGGGGTGTCCTACGAGCAGTACTTC
CDR3 protein: CSARDTGQGVSYEQYF

J gene: TRBJ1-1
V gene: TRBV28
D gene: NA
clone size: NA
CDR3 DNA: TGTGCCAGCACCCCTTTTAGGGGGAACACTGAAGCTTTCTTT
CDR3 protein: CASTPFRGNTEAFF

J gene: TRBJ2-7
V gene: TRBV18
D gene: TRBD2
clone size: few
CDR3 DNA: TGTGCCAGCTCAGGAGGACTAGCGGGGACTTACGAGCAGTACTTC
CDR3 protein: CASSGGLAGTYEQYF

J gene: TRBJ2-7
V gene: TRBV27
D gene: TRBD2
clone size: many
CDR3 DNA: TGTGCCAGCAAGAGTGGGCGGGAGGTGTACGAGCAGTACTTC
CDR3 protein: CASKSGREVYEQYF

J gene: TRBJ1-1
V gene: TRBV12-3/TRBV12-4
D gene: NA
clone size: few
CDR3 DNA: TGTGCCAGCAGTTTTCATGTTTCCCCTGAAGCTTTCTTT
CDR3 protein: CASSFHVSPEAFF

J gene: TRBJ2-5
V gene: TRBV20-1
D gene: NA
clone size: many
CDR3 DNA: TGCAGTGCTAGAGCTTTCCTGCTCAACCAAGAGACCCAGTACTTC
CDR3 protein: CSARAFLLNQETQYF

J gene: TRBJ2-5
V gene: TRBV7-8
D gene: NA
clone size: few
CDR3 DNA: TGTGCCAGCAGAAATGAGGCAGCCGGGAGAGAGACCCAGTACTTC
CDR3 protein: CASRNEAAGRETQYF

J gene: TRBJ1-1
V gene: TRBV20-1
D gene: NA
clone size: NA
CDR3 DNA: TGCAGTGCTAGAGCGGCCTCTGAAGCTTTCTTT
CDR3 protein: CSARAASEAFF

J gene: TRBJ1-1
V gene: TRBV15
D gene: NA
clone size: many
CDR3 DNA: TGTGCCACCAGCAGAGATCGTTACAGTACATCTGAAGCTTTCTTT
CDR3 protein: CATSRDRYSTSEAFF

J gene: TRBJ2-5
V gene: TRBV20-1
D gene: NA
clone size: NA
CDR3 DNA: TGCAGTGCTAAGGGTCACCAAGAGACCCAGTACTTC
CDR3 protein: CSAKGHQETQYF

J gene: TRBJ1-1
V gene: TRBV4-3
D gene: NA
clone size: few
CDR3 DNA: TGCGCCAGCAGCCAAAATCGTGGGAGTTTTGCAAACACTGAAGCTTTCTTT
CDR3 protein: CASSQNRGSFANTEAFF

J gene: TRBJ1-5
V gene: TRBV4-3
D gene: NA
clone size: NA
CDR3 DNA: TGCGCCAGCAGCCAGGGATTGCAGGGCAATCAGCCCCAGCATTTT
CDR3 protein: CASSQGLQGNQPQHF

J gene: TRBJ2-7
V gene: TRBV20-1
D gene: NA
clone size: NA
CDR3 DNA: TGCAGTGCTAGAGATATGGGGGTATACGAGCAGTACTTC
CDR3 protein: CSARDMGVYEQYF

J gene: TRBJ1-1
V gene: TRBV2
D gene: NA
clone size: many
CDR3 DNA: TGTGCCAGCAAGGGGTGGGATATGCTGAACACTGAAGCTTTCTTT
CDR3 protein: CASKGWDMLNTEAFF

J gene: TRBJ2-2
V gene: TRBV6-1
D gene: TRBD2
clone size: many
CDR3 DNA: TGTGCCAGCAGAAAGTTAGCGGGAGAATCCACCGGGGAGCTGTTTTTT
CDR3 protein: CASRKLAGESTGELFF

J gene: TRBJ2-7
V gene: TRBV20-1
D gene: NA
clone size: NA
CDR3 DNA: TGCAGTGCTAGGCCAGCCAGGACTCCTTCCTACGAGCAGTACTTC
CDR3 protein: CSARPARTPSYEQYF

J gene: TRBJ2-6
V gene: TRBV6-2/TRBV6-3
D gene: NA
clone size: NA
CDR3 DNA: TGTGCCAGCAACCTGGGCCAGGGCACCGGGGCCAACGTCCTGACTTTC
CDR3 protein: CASNLGQGTGANVLTF

J gene: TRBJ1-1
V gene: TRBV7-9
D gene: TRBD1
clone size: many
CDR3 DNA: TGTGCCAGCAGCTTAGCAACAGGGGGCGGAACTGAAGCTTTCTTT
CDR3 protein: CASSLATGGGTEAFF

J gene: TRBJ1-2
V gene: TRBV4-3
D gene: NA
clone size: many
CDR3 DNA: TGCGCCAGCAGCCAAGTCAGGGGAAACTATGGCTACACCTTC
CDR3 protein: CASSQVRGNYGYTF

J gene: TRBJ2-7
V gene: TRBV27
D gene: TRBD2
clone size: many
CDR3 DNA: TGTGCCAGCAGTTGGGGGGGGGAGTCTCGTTTGCTTTGCGAGCAGTACTTC
CDR3 protein: CASSWGGESRLLCEQYF

J gene: TRBJ2-7
V gene: TRBV28
D gene: TRBD2
clone size: many
CDR3 DNA: TGTGCCAGCAGTTTATTAGAACTGGCTAGCGGGAGGGTCTACGAGCAGTACTTC
CDR3 protein: CASSLLELASGRVYEQYF

J gene: TRBJ2-3
V gene: TRBV20-1
D gene: NA
clone size: NA
CDR3 DNA: TGCAGTGCTCAAAGAGGGAACCAAGATACGCAGTATTTT
CDR3 protein: CSAQRGNQDTQYF

J gene: TRBJ2-7
V gene: TRBV19
D gene: NA
clone size: many
CDR3 DNA: TGTGCCAGTAGTATAGCCCACCAGAAGGGAGGACAGAACTACGAGCAGTACTTC
CDR3 protein: CASSIAHQKGGQNYEQYF

J gene: TRBJ2-2
V gene: TRBV19
D gene: NA
clone size: many
CDR3 DNA: TGTGCCAGTAGCCCAGGGGCTGGCACCGGGGAGCTGTTTTTT
CDR3 protein: CASSPGAGTGELFF

J gene: TRBJ2-5
V gene: TRBV7-2
D gene: TRBD1
clone size: few
CDR3 DNA: TGTGCCAGCAGCTTAGTGTCAGGGGGCCAAGAGACCCAGTACTTC
CDR3 protein: CASSLVSGGQETQYF

J gene: TRBJ1-3
V gene: TRBV19
D gene: NA
clone size: NA
CDR3 DNA: TGTGCCAGTAGTATCCGGGGAGGGACCTCTGGAAACACCATATATTTT
CDR3 protein: CASSIRGGTSGNTIYF

J gene: TRBJ2-7
V gene: TRBV27
D gene: NA
clone size: many
CDR3 DNA: TGTGCCAGCAGTTCCACGGACAGTTTGGGATACGAGCAGTACTTC
CDR3 protein: CASSSTDSLGYEQYF

J gene: TRBJ2-7
V gene: TRBV5-1
D gene: NA
clone size: NA
CDR3 DNA: TGCGCCAGCAGCTTGGGTACAGCCCCCGGGACATCAACCTACGAGCAGTACTTC
CDR3 protein: CASSLGTAPGTSTYEQYF

J gene: TRBJ2-7
V gene: TRBV19
D gene: NA
clone size: few
CDR3 DNA: TGTGCCAGTAGTAACCCCAGGGTGGGCCAGTTCGAGCAGTACTTC
CDR3 protein: CASSNPRVGQFEQYF